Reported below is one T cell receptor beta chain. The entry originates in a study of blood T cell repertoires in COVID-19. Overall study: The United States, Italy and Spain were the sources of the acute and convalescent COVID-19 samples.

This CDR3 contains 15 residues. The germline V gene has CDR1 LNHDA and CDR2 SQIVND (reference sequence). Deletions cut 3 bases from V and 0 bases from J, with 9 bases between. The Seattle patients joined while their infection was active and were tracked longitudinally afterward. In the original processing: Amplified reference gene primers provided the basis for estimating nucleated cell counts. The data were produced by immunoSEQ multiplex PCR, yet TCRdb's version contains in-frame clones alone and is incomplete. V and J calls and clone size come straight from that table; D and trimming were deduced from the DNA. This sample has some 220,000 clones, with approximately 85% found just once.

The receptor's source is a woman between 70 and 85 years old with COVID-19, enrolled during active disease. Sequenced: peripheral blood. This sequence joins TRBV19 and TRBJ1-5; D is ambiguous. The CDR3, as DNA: TGTGCCAGTAGTATCAGCGTTCGTAGCAATCAGCCCCAGCATTTT. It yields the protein CASSISVRSNQPQHF.